This entry describes one TCR beta chain. The antigen is not known. immunoSEQ v3.0 was run at survey level. The assay was immunoSEQ multiplex PCR, and TCRdb's table has in-frame clones only and misses some. The sample carries some 16,000 clones, approximately 84% recorded once. CDR3 length: 15 residues. Germline V gene sequence: CDR1 ENHRY, CDR2 SYGVKD. With V trimmed by 3 bases and J by 2 bases, 3 bases remained unmatched. This sample is part of a study of long-term antiretroviral therapy in people with HIV. The study, taken as a whole, reports: Nothing was known about ART adherence, viral resistance or changes in therapy. The study collected blood between the mid-2000s and the late 2010s, possibly under older ART regimens. Versus controls, repertoires in people with HIV had narrower CDR3 length ranges.

Every specimen held between about 0.9-11 million cryopreserved PBMC. These were thawed and washed before DNA extraction. The sequence came from a woman between 35 and 50 years old with HIV. The input for sequencing was unsorted PBMCs, taken 0.5 years after starting antiretroviral therapy. The chain joins TRBV10-3 to TRBJ1-4; TRBD1 aligns across 7 bases. The CDR3 loop is CAISDQTGTNEKLFF. The CDR3 DNA reads TGTGCCATCAGTGACCAGACAGGGACTAATGAAAAACTGTTTTTT.